What follows is one TCR beta chain and its context. The beta constant-region primer was an equimolar mix of two oligonucleotides covering TRBC1 and TRBC2. A single record per CDR3 protein comes from TCRdb applying MiXCR to the UMI-ligation and nested PCR reads. The table shows approximately 82,000 distinct CDR3 sequences, with about 7% occurring only once. This specimen comes from a study of naive and memory T cell subsets. The CDR3 runs to 11 residues. Trimming took off 3 bases at V and 2 bases at J, with 2 bases between the two ends. The germline CDR1 and CDR2 sequences are ENHRY and SYGVKD. Specimen: central memory CD4+ T cells from blood. V usage is TRBV10-3 and J usage is TRBJ2-7, with no clear D. The receptor comes from a human donor in good health. CDR3 loop: CAISETYEQYF. The CDR3 coding sequence is TGTGCCATCAGTGAAACCTACGAGCAGTACTTC.